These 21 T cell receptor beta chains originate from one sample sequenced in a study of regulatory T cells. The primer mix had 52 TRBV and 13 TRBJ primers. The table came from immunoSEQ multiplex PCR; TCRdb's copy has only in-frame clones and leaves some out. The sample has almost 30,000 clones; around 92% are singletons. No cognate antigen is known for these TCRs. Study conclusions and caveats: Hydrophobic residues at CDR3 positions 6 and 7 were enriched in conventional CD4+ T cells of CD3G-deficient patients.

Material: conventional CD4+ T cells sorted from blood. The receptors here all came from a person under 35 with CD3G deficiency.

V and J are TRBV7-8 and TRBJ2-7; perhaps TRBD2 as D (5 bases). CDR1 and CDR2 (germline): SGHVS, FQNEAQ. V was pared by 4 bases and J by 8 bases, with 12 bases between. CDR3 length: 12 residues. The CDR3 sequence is CASSSPAGKQYF. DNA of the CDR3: TGTGCCAGCAGCTCCCCCGCCGGGAAGCAGTACTTC.

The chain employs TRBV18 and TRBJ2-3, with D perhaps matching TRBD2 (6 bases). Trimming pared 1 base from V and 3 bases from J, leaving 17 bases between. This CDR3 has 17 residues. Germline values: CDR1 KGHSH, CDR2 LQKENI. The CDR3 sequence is CASSPLAGTSRTDTQYF. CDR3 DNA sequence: TGTGCCAGCTCACCACTTGCCGGGACTTCGAGGACAGATACGCAGTATTTT.

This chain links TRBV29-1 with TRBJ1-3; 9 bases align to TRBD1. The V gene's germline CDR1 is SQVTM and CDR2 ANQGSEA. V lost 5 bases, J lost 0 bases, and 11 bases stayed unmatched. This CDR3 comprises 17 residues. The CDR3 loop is CSVRSGTGTHSGNTIYF. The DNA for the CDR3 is TGCAGCGTTCGTTCCGGGACAGGGACCCACTCTGGAAACACCATATATTTT.

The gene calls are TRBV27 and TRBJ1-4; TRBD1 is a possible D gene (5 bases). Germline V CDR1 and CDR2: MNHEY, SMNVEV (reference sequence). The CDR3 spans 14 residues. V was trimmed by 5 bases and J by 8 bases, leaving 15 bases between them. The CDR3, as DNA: TGTGCCAGCAGTGGGGGGTCAATGAGGGAAAAACTGTTTTTT. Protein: CASSGGSMREKLFF.

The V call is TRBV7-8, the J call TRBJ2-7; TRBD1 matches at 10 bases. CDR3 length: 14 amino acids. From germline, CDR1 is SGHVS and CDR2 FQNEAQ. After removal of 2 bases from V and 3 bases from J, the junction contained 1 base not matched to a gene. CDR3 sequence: CASSLRDRGYEQYF. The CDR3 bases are TGTGCCAGCAGCTTAAGGGACAGGGGCTACGAGCAGTACTTC.

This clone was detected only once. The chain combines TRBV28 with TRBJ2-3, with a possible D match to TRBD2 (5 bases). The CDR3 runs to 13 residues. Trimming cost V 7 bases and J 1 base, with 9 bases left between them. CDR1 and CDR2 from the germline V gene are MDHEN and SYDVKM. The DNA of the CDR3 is TGTGCCAGCACCGACGGGGGCACAGATACGCAGTATTTT. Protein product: CASTDGGTDTQYF.

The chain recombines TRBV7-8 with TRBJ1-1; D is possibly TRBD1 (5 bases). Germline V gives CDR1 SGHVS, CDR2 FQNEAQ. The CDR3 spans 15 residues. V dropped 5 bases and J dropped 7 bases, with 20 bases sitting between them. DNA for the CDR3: TGTGCCAGCAGCCCCCCGGGGAAAGCCAGGGTTGAAGCTTTCTTT. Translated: CASSPPGKARVEAFF.

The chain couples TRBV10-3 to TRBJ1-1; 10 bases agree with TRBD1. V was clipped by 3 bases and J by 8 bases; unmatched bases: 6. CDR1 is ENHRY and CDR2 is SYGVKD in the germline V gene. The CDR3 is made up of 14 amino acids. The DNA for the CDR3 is TGTGCCATCAGTGACCCCGGACAGGGGGTCGAAGCTTTCTTT. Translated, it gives CAISDPGQGVEAFF.

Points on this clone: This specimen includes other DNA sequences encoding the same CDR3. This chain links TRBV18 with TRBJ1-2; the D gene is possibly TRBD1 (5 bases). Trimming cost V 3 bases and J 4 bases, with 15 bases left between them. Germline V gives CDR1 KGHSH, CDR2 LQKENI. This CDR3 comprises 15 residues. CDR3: CASSPSTGESYGYTF. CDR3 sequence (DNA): TGTGCCAGCTCACCTTCGACGGGGGAGAGCTATGGCTACACCTTC.

The chain's CDR3 is CASSLQGKLASTDTQYF. CDR3 coding DNA: TGTGCCAGCAGCCTGCAGGGGAAACTCGCCAGCACAGATACGCAGTATTTT. The chain combines TRBV7-8 with TRBJ2-3; D may be TRBD1 (6 bases). CDR3 length equals 17 residues. V was clipped by 5 bases and J by 0 bases, with 18 bases between them. The germline V gene has CDR1 SGHVS and CDR2 FQNEAQ.

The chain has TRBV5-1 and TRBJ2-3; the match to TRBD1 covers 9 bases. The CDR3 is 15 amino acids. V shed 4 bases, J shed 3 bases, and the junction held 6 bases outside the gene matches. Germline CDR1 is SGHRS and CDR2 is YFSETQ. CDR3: CASSIGQGRTDTQYF. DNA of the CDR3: TGCGCCAGCAGCATTGGACAGGGGAGGACAGATACGCAGTATTTT.

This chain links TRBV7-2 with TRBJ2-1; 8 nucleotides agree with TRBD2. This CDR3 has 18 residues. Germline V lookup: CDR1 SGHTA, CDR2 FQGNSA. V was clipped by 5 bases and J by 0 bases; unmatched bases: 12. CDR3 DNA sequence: TGTGCCAGCAGCCGCCAGACGGGGGGGAGGAGCTCCTACAATGAGCAGTTCTTC. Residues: CASSRQTGGRSSYNEQFF.

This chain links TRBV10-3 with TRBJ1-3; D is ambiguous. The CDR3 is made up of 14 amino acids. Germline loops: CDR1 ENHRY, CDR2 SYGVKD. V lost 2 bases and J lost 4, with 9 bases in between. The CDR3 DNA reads TGTGCCATCAGTGAGGCCGGAGCGGGAAACACCATATATTTT. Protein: CAISEAGAGNTIYF.

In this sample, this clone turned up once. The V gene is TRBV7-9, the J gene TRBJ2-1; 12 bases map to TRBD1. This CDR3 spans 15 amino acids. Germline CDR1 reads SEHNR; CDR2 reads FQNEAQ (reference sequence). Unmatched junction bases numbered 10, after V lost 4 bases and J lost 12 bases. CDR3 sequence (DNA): TGTGCCAGCAGCTCCTCCGGGACAGGGGGCGGGCGGCAGTTCTTC. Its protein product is CASSSSGTGGGRQFF. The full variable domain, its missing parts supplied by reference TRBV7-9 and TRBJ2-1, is DTGVSQNPRHKITKRGQNVTFRCDPISEHNRLYWYRQTLGQGPEFLTYFQNEAQLEKSRLLSDRFSAERPKGSFSTLEIQRTEQGDSAMYLCASSSSGTGGGRQFFGPGTRLTVL.

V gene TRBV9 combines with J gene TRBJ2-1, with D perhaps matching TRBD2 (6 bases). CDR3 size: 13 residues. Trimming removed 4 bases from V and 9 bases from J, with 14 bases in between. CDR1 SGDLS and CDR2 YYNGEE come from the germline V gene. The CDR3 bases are TGTGCCAGCAGCTTCCGCCCAGCGGGTGAGCAGTTCTTC. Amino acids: CASSFRPAGEQFF. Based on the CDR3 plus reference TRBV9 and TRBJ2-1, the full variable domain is DSGVTQTPKHLITATGQRVTLRCSPRSGDLSVYWYQQSLDQGLQFLIQYYNGEERAKGNILERFSAQQFPDLHSELNLSSLELGDSALYFCASSFRPAGEQFFGPGTRLTVL.

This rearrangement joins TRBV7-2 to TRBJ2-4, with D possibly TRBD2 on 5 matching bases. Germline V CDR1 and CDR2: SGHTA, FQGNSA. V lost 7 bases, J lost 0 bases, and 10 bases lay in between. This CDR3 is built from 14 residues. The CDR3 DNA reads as TGTGCCAGCAACGGGGTTCTAGCCAAAAACATTCAGTACTTC. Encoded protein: CASNGVLAKNIQYF.

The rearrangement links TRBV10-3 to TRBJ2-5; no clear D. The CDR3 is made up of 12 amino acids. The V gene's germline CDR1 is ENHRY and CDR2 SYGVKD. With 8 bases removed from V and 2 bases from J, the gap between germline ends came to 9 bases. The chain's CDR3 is CAIAPVQETQYF. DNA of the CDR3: TGTGCCATCGCGCCAGTTCAAGAGACCCAGTACTTC.

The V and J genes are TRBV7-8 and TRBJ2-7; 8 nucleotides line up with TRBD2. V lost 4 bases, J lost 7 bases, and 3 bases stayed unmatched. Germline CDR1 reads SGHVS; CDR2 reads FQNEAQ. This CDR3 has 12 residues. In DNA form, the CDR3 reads TGTGCCAGCAGCTCCCCGGGGGGGGAGCAGTACTTC. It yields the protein CASSSPGGEQYF.

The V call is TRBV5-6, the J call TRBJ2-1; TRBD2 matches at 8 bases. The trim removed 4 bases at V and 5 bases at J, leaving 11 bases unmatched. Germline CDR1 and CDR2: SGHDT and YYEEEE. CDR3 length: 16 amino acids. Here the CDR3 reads CASSPRLAGTNNEQFF. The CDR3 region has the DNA TGTGCCAGCAGCCCCCGTTTAGCGGGAACAAACAATGAGCAGTTCTTC.

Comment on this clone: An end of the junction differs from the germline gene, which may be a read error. The CDR3 DNA follows: TGTGCCAGCCGCTTCCGGGCCAATGAGCAGTTCTTC. This encodes CASRFRANEQFF. This rearrangement joins TRBV5-4 to TRBJ2-1; no firm D call. The CDR3 covers 12 residues. The germline CDR1 and CDR2 sequences are SGHNT and YYREEE (reference sequence). Complete variable domain (other parts from reference TRBV5-4 and TRBJ2-1): ETGVTQSPTHLIKTRGQQVTLRCSSQSGHNTVSWYQQALGQGPQFIFQYYREEENGRGNFPPRFSGLQFPNYSSELNVNALELDDSALYLCASRFRANEQFFGPGTRLTVL.

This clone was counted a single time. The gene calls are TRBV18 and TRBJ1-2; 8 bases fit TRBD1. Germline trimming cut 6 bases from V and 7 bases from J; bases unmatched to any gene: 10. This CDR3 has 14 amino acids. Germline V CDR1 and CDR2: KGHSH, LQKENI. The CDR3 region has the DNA TGTGCCAGCTCTCCAAAACAGGGGGGGACTGGCTACACCTTC. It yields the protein CASSPKQGGTGYTF. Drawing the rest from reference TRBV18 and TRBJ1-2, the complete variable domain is NAGVMQNPRHLVRRRGQEARLRCSPMKGHSHVYWYRQLPEEGLKFMVYLQKENIIDESGMPKERFSAEFPKEGPSILRIQQVVRGDSAAYFCASSPKQGGTGYTFGSGTRLTVV.